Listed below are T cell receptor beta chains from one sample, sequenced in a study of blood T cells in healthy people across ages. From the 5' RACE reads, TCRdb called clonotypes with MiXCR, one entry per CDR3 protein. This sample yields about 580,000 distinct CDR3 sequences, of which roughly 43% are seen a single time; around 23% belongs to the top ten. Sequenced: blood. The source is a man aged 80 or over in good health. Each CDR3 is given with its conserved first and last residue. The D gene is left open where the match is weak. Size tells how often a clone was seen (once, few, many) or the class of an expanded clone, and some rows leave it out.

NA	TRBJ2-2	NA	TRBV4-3	TGCGCCAGCAGCCAAGGCCGGGACGGGGAGCTGTTTTTT	CASSQGRDGELFF
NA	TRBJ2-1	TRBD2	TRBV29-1	TGCAGCGTTGAAGCTGGGGGGGGTGGCTACAATGAGCAGTTCTTC	CSVEAGGGGYNEQFF
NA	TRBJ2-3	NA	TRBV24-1	TGTGCCACCGGGACCCACCTGGGAGATACGCAGTATTTT	CATGTHLGDTQYF
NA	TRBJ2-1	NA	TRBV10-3	TGTGCCATCAGTGAGGCGGGTCCCTACAATGAGCAGTTCTTC	CAISEAGPYNEQFF
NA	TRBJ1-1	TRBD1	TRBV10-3	TGTGCCATCAGTCTCAGGGGGGACACTGAAGCTTTCTTT	CAISLRGDTEAFF
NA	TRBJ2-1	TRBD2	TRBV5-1	TGCGCCAGCAGCTTGGGGGGACTAGGAGGCGATGAGCAGTTCTTC	CASSLGGLGGDEQFF
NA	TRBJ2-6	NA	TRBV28	TGTGCCAGCAGTTTTCGGCAGGCGTCTGGGGCCAACGTCCTGACTTTC	CASSFRQASGANVLTF
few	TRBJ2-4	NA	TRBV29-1	TGCAGCGTTGGAACTAGTAAGAACATTCAGTACTTC	CSVGTSKNIQYF
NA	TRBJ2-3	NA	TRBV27	TGTGCCAGCAGCCCGGGCGATTCAAGAGATACGCAGTATTTT	CASSPGDSRDTQYF
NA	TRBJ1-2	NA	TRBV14	TGTGCCAGCAGCCCCAGGGGTTCTGGCTATGGCTACACCTTC	CASSPRGSGYGYTF
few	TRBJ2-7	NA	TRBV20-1	TGCAGTGCTAGGTCCATTGCGGGATTCTCCTACGAGCAGTACTTC	CSARSIAGFSYEQYF
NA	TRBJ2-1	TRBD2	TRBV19	TGTGCCAGTAGTATAGATGCGGGGGGGATGCGTAATGAGCAGTTCTTC	CASSIDAGGMRNEQFF
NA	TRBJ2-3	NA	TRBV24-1	TGTGCCACCAGTGCCCCGTCGTCGACAGATACGCAGTATTTT	CATSAPSSTDTQYF
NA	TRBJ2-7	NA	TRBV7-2	TGTGCCAGCAGCTCAAGGGGACCCGACACCTCCGAGCAGTACTTC	CASSSRGPDTSEQYF
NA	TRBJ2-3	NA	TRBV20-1	TGCAGTGCTAGACCCCCCTGGGTGGCGGGCACAGATACGCAGTATTTT	CSARPPWVAGTDTQYF
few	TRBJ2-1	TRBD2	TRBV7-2	TGTGCCAGCAGCTCCTTACGGGGGGGCCAGTTCTTC	CASSSLRGGQFF
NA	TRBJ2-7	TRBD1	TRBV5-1	TGCGCCAGCAGCCCTGCGCAGGGGGCGAGAGAGCAGTACTTC	CASSPAQGAREQYF
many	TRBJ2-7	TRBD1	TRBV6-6	TGTGCCAGCAGTTTGGACAGGCAATTCTACGAGCAGTACTTC	CASSLDRQFYEQYF
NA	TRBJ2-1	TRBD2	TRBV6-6	TGTGCCAGCTGTTTCCGACTAGCGGGGGGGGAAGATGAGCAGTTCTTC	CASCFRLAGGEDEQFF
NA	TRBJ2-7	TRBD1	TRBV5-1	TGCGCCAGCAGCTTACAGGGGGTCGAGCAGTACTTC	CASSLQGVEQYF
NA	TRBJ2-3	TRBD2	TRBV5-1	TGCGCCAGCAGCTTCAGCGGGGGGAGTAGCACAGATACGCAGTATTTT	CASSFSGGSSTDTQYF
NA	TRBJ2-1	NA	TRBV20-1	TGCAGTGCTAGTGCAGGGCCTCGTACGGATGAGCAGTTCTTC	CSASAGPRTDEQFF
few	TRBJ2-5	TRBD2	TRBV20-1	TGCAGTGCCCTTAGCGGGGGGGCCCCGGAGACCCAGTACTTC	CSALSGGAPETQYF
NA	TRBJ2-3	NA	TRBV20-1	TGCAGTGCAAGACAGGGAGGATGGACAGATACGCAGTATTTT	CSARQGGWTDTQYF
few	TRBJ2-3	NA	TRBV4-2	TGTGCCAGCAGCCAAGAGGGGCAGGACTCAGATACGCAGTATTTT	CASSQEGQDSDTQYF
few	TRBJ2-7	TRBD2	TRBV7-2	TGTGCCAGCGCCACTCGGGGGGGGTTCTACGAGCAGTACTTC	CASATRGGFYEQYF
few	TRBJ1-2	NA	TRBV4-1	TGCGCCAGCAGCCAAGAGGGGCAGGGGTTGGCCTATGGCTACACCTTC	CASSQEGQGLAYGYTF
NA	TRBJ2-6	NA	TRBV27	TGTGCCAGCAGTTTATCGGGGTACTCTGGGGCCAACGTCCTGACTTTC	CASSLSGYSGANVLTF
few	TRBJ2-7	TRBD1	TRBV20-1	TGCAGTGCTAGAGTCCGGGACAGAGTCTACGAGCAGTACTTC	CSARVRDRVYEQYF
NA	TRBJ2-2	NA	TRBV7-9	NA	CASILGGNTNTGELFF
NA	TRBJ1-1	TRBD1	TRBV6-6	TGTGCCAGCAGTACAGGGGATCTTTTCGTTGAAGCTTTCTTT	CASSTGDLFVEAFF
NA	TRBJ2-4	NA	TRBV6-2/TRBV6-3	TGTGCCAGCAAAACTCGACGAACGGACATTCAGTACTTC	CASKTRRTDIQYF
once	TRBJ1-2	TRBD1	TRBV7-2	TGTGCCAGCATCAGACAGGGGGGGGATGGCTACACCTTC	CASIRQGGDGYTF
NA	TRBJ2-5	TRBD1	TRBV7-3	TGTGCCAGCAGCCCCCGGACAGGGTGGGAGACCCAGTACTTC	CASSPRTGWETQYF
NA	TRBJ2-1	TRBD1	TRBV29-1	TGCAGCGGCAACGCAGGGGGCCATGAGCAGTTCTTC	CSGNAGGHEQFF
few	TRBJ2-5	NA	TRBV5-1	TGCGCCAGCAGCCTGCGATTCGATGAGCAGTACTTC	CASSLRFDEQYF
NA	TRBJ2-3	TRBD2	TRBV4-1	TGCGCCAGCAGCCAATGGGTGGCACTAGCGGTTTACACAGATACGCAGTATTTT	CASSQWVALAVYTDTQYF
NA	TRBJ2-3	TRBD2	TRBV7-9	TGTGCCAGCAGCTTACTGGCGGGAGCTAGCACAGATACGCAGTATTTT	CASSLLAGASTDTQYF
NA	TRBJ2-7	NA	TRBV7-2	TGTGCCAACAGCCCGAACGGGGCCTACTACGAGCAGTACTTC	CANSPNGAYYEQYF